Presented here are 28 T cell receptor beta chains from one specimen sequenced in a study of blood T cell repertoires in COVID-19. Using immunoSEQ multiplex PCR, the repertoire was profiled, and TCRdb retains in-frame clones only, with some absent. There are about 190,000 clones in the sample; roughly 84% occur only once, and 5.5% to 8% lies in the top ten. Sequenced: peripheral blood. The receptors here all came from an elderly man with COVID-19, enrolled during active disease.

This chain links TRBV5-1 with TRBJ2-5, with 8 nucleotides matching TRBD1. Germline lookup yields CDR1 SGHRS and CDR2 YFSETQ. This CDR3 has 14 amino acids. V trimming: 0 bases; J trimming: 2 bases; junction bases outside the gene matches: 0. CDR3 coding DNA: TGCGCCAGCAGCTTGGGGACAGGGCAAGAGACCCAGTACTTC. This codes for CASSLGTGQETQYF.

This clone was counted a single time. The rearrangement joins TRBV20-1 to TRBJ1-5; D possibly corresponds to TRBD1 (6 bases). Trimming took off 3 bases at V and 3 bases at J, with 12 bases between the two ends. Germline loops: CDR1 DFQATT, CDR2 SNEGSKA (reference sequence). CDR3 length: 14 residues. CDR3 in amino acids: CSASLRTANQPQHF. The DNA for the CDR3 is TGCAGTGCTAGTCTACGGACAGCCAATCAGCCCCAGCATTTT.

The rearrangement links TRBV19 to TRBJ1-6, with TRBD1 identical over 9 bases. The germline V gene has CDR1 LNHDA and CDR2 SQIVND (reference sequence). The CDR3 has 12 amino acids. CDR3 amino acids: CATGTGSSPLHF. Written as DNA, the CDR3 is TGTGCGACCGGGACAGGGAGTTCACCCCTCCACTTT.

CDR3 nucleotides: TGTGCCAGCAGCCAAGATAGAACAGGGAATGGCTACACCTTC. Its protein is CASSQDRTGNGYTF. The J gene is TRBJ1-2, the V gene TRBV4-2, with D perhaps matching TRBD1 (6 bases). V lost 0 bases, J lost 6 bases, and 11 bases lay in between. This CDR3 has 14 residues. Per the germline V gene, CDR1 is LGHNA and CDR2 is YNFKEQ.

The chain uses TRBV6-2 or TRBV6-3 and TRBJ1-5, with 7 bases lining up with TRBD1. The germline gives CDR1 MNHEY, CDR2 SVGEGT. J was trimmed by 0 bases and V by 4 bases; bases with no gene match: 12. There are 18 residues in the CDR3. In DNA form, the CDR3 reads TGTGCCAGCAGTTCGGGGAATACCGGGACAGCTAGCAATCAGCCCCAGCATTTT. This translates into CASSSGNTGTASNQPQHF.

This clone was seen only once. The V gene is TRBV5-5, the J gene TRBJ1-2, with TRBD1 as a possible D gene (6 bases). The CDR3 covers 14 residues. Per the germline V gene, CDR1 is SGHKS and CDR2 is YYEKEE (reference sequence). Trimming left V 0 bases short and J 0 bases short, with 6 bases between. CDR3 sequence: CASSLGTANYGYTF. For the CDR3, the DNA is TGTGCCAGCAGCTTGGGGACAGCTAACTATGGCTACACCTTC.

This chain uses TRBV6-2 or TRBV6-3 with TRBJ2-3; 7 bases map to TRBD2. Trimming at V came to 4 bases and at J to 1 base, leaving 5 bases not matched to a gene. Germline-derived CDR1 and CDR2 are MNHEY and SVGEGT. CDR3 size: 15 residues. The CDR3 loop is CASSSPGLRTDTQYF. The CDR3 DNA sequence: TGTGCCAGCAGTTCTCCGGGACTACGCACAGATACGCAGTATTTT.

The chain recombines TRBV6-6 with TRBJ1-5; D perhaps matches TRBD1 (6 bases). V lost 5 bases to trimming and J lost 0 bases, with 23 bases between them. The length of the CDR3 is 19 residues. Germline V gene sequence: CDR1 MNHNY, CDR2 SVGAGI (reference sequence). The CDR3 is CASSPMDSLLGNSNQPQHF. CDR3 nucleotide sequence: TGTGCCAGCAGTCCCATGGACAGCTTGTTGGGAAATAGCAATCAGCCCCAGCATTTT.

The rearrangement links TRBV6-1 to TRBJ1-4, with TRBD1 as a possible D gene (5 bases). The CDR3 is 14 residues long. V lost 1 base to trimming and J lost 7 bases, with 10 bases between them. CDR1 and CDR2 from the germline V gene are MNHNS and SASEGT. The CDR3: CASSEVARVEKLFF. CDR3 in DNA: TGTGCCAGCAGTGAAGTTGCCAGGGTTGAAAAACTGTTTTTT.

This clone was counted only a few times. The chain recombines TRBV7-8 with TRBJ1-3; TRBD1 aligns across 9 bases. Germline values: CDR1 SGHVS, CDR2 FQNEAQ. The length of the CDR3 is 15 residues. After removal of 6 bases from V and 2 bases from J, the junction contained 5 bases not matched to a gene. The CDR3 protein is CASRGQGLTGNTIYF. In DNA form, the CDR3 reads TGTGCCAGCAGAGGACAGGGGCTCACTGGAAACACCATATATTTT. The full variable domain, its missing parts supplied by reference TRBV7-8 and TRBJ1-3, is GAGVSQSPRYKVAKRGQDVALRCDPISGHVSLFWYQQALGQGPEFLTYFQNEAQLDKSGLPSDRFFAERPEGSVSTLKIQRTQQEDSAVYLCASRGQGLTGNTIYFGEGSWLTVV.

The rearrangement joins TRBV6-5 to TRBJ1-2, with 7 positions matching TRBD1. The CDR3 spans 14 residues. Per germline, CDR1 MNHEY and CDR2 SVGAGI. With 8 bases clipped from V and 8 bases from J, the junction kept 14 bases outside the gene matches. The CDR3 sequence is CASFRGGGGQGYTF. CDR3 in DNA: TGTGCCAGCTTCCGGGGGGGAGGGGGCCAAGGCTACACCTTC.

The chain uses TRBV29-1 and TRBJ2-1; tentative D call: TRBD2 (6 bases). The length of the CDR3 is 14 residues. The germline CDR1 and CDR2 sequences are SQVTM and ANQGSEA. V gave up 5 bases and J gave up 0 bases, with 11 bases separating them. DNA for the CDR3: TGCAGCGTTATGGGACTGAGCTCCTACAATGAGCAGTTCTTC. Its translation: CSVMGLSSYNEQFF.

V and J are TRBV6-1 and TRBJ2-7; D not resolved. The germline V gene has CDR1 MNHNS and CDR2 SASEGT. Trimming removed 0 bases at V and 4 bases at J, with 13 bases between. The CDR3 runs 15 residues. Here the CDR3 reads CASSEAPSTLYEQYF. DNA of the CDR3: TGTGCCAGCAGTGAAGCGCCCAGTACCTTATACGAGCAGTACTTC.

V gene TRBV7-9 combines with J gene TRBJ1-5; 10 bases fit TRBD1. The J segment lost 6 bases and the V segment lost 4 bases, leaving 6 bases of the junction unmatched. The CDR3 extends over 15 amino acids. Germline assignment: CDR1 SEHNR and CDR2 FQNEAQ (reference sequence). Here the CDR3 DNA reads TGTGCCAGCAGCTCTAGACAGGGGGCCCCTCAGCCCCAGCATTTT. As protein: CASSSRQGAPQPQHF.

The rearrangement links TRBV2 to TRBJ1-2, with 7 bases lining up with TRBD1. This CDR3 has 16 residues. Germline V lookup: CDR1 SNHLY, CDR2 FYNNEI. V was clipped by 7 bases and J by 8 bases; unmatched bases: 19. CDR3 protein: CASKGAQGFSSGGYTF. CDR3 in DNA: TGTGCCAGCAAGGGGGCGCAAGGATTCTCGTCGGGGGGCTACACCTTC.

The chain couples TRBV6-5 to TRBJ1-1; possible D gene TRBD1, 6 bases. Germline CDR1 is MNHEY and CDR2 is SVGAGI. This CDR3 comprises 15 residues. Trimming took 5 bases from V and 5 from J, leaving 18 bases between them. The CDR3 protein is CASSTPDWGRTEAFF. In DNA form, the CDR3 reads TGTGCCAGCAGTACCCCTGACTGGGGGCGAACTGAAGCTTTCTTT.

The rearrangement joins TRBV4-1 to TRBJ1-1; D is unclear. The CDR3 has 15 amino acids. The germline gives CDR1 MGHRA, CDR2 YSYEKL. Trimming left V 2 bases short and J 5 bases short, with 15 bases between. This chain's CDR3 is CASSQPRASGTEAFF. The CDR3 region has the DNA TGCGCCAGCAGCCAACCGCGCGCCTCGGGGACTGAAGCTTTCTTT.

This clone was detected only once. J is TRBJ2-1 and V is TRBV28; 9 bases are a match to TRBD1. The length of the CDR3 is 13 residues. The germline gives CDR1 MDHEN, CDR2 SYDVKM. Losses at the gene ends were 6 bases for V and 3 bases for J; bases not matched to a gene: 0. This CDR3 is CASRTGGYNEQFF. The DNA for the CDR3 is TGTGCCAGCAGGACAGGGGGCTACAATGAGCAGTTCTTC.

V usage is TRBV5-1 and J usage is TRBJ2-3; 7 bases fit TRBD1. Germline V gives CDR1 SGHRS, CDR2 YFSETQ. This CDR3 is built from 14 residues. Trimming cost V 6 bases and J 0 bases; bases outside gene matches: 4. The CDR3 protein is CASTQGVSTDTQYF. The CDR3 nucleotides read TGCGCCAGCACCCAGGGGGTAAGCACAGATACGCAGTATTTT.

This clone came up a few times. The CDR3 bases are TGTGCCAGCAGCTCCGGGACAGAGATTTCCCGTGGACAGCCCCAGCATTTT. Residues: CASSSGTEISRGQPQHF. The gene calls are TRBV5-8 and TRBJ1-5; 7 bases line up with TRBD1. This CDR3 comprises 17 residues. Germline CDR1 is SGHTS and CDR2 is YDEGEE. The trim removed 3 bases at V and 7 bases at J, leaving 16 bases unmatched.

The chain couples TRBV3-1 (or the pseudogene TRBV3-2) to TRBJ1-1, with D tentatively TRBD1 (6 bases). CDR3 length: 16 amino acids. V gave up 1 base and J gave up 0 bases, with 12 bases separating them. CDR1 is LGHDT and CDR2 is YNNKEL in the germline V gene (reference sequence). The CDR3 here is CASSQGPGTLNTEAFF. The CDR3 DNA reads TGTGCCAGCAGCCAAGGCCCCGGGACATTGAACACTGAAGCTTTCTTT.

The DNA of the CDR3 is TGTGCCAGCAGCCGCGAGGCGGGACGTGAGACCGGGGAGCTGTTTTTT. Translating gives CASSREAGRETGELFF. The rearrangement links TRBV5-4 to TRBJ2-2; D might be TRBD2 (6 bases). V was trimmed by 4 bases and J by 5 bases, leaving 18 bases between them. The CDR3 spans 16 residues. Germline V gives CDR1 SGHNT, CDR2 YYREEE (reference sequence).

The chain carries TRBV5-1 and TRBJ1-2; 11 bases align to TRBD1. CDR1 SGHRS and CDR2 YFSETQ come from the germline V gene. After removal of 0 bases from V and 3 bases from J, the junction contained 16 bases not matched to a gene. This CDR3 is 20 amino acids long. DNA of the CDR3: TGCGCCAGCAGCTTGGACCCGAAGAGAGATACGGGACAGGGGGACTATGGCTACACCTTC. Amino acids: CASSLDPKRDTGQGDYGYTF.

The J gene is TRBJ1-2, the V gene TRBV11-3; 8 nucleotides line up with TRBD1. The length of the CDR3 is 15 residues. With V trimmed by 2 bases and J by 4 bases, 6 bases remained unmatched. Germline V CDR1 and CDR2: SGHNT, YENEEA. The CDR3 nucleotides read TGTGCCAGCAGCTTAAGACAGGGGTCAGGCTATGGCTACACCTTC. Its translation: CASSLRQGSGYGYTF.

This chain joins TRBV3-1 (or the pseudogene TRBV3-2) and TRBJ2-7, with 9 nucleotides matching TRBD1. The CDR3 has 14 amino acids. With V trimmed by 6 bases and J by 5 bases, 8 bases remained unmatched. Germline CDR1 is LGHDT and CDR2 is YNNKEL (reference sequence). CDR3 residues: CASSLRDRDDEQYF. CDR3 sequence (DNA): TGTGCCAGCAGTCTCCGGGACAGGGACGACGAGCAGTACTTC.

This clone was seen a few times. The gene calls are TRBV5-1 and TRBJ2-1; TRBD2 aligns across 7 bases. V trimming: 5 bases; J trimming: 7 bases; junction bases outside the gene matches: 12. From germline, CDR1 is SGHRS and CDR2 YFSETQ. The CDR3 covers 15 residues. The CDR3 loop reads CASRARLAKGNEQFF. As DNA, the CDR3 is TGCGCCAGCAGAGCTAGACTAGCTAAGGGTAATGAGCAGTTCTTC.

The genes are TRBV28 and TRBJ1-2, with 7 nucleotides matching TRBD1. Germline-derived CDR1 and CDR2 are MDHEN and SYDVKM. Trimming at V came to 4 bases and at J to 6 bases, leaving 5 bases not matched to a gene. CDR3 size: 13 residues. CDR3 sequence (DNA): TGTGCCAGCAGTTCACAGGGGAGGAATGGCTACACCTTC. The encoded protein is CASSSQGRNGYTF.

The sample holds a few counts of this clone. Different DNA sequences within this sample yield the same CDR3. This chain links TRBV11-2 with TRBJ1-2; weak D call: TRBD1 (5 bases). V lost 4 bases, J lost 8 bases, and 14 bases lay in between. Germline CDR1 reads SGHAT; CDR2 reads FQNNGV. The CDR3 runs 13 residues. The CDR3 reads CASSSPGAGGYTF. CDR3 bases: TGTGCCAGCAGCTCTCCCGGGGCGGGGGGCTACACCTTC.